The clone carrying this TCR beta chain was seen just once. Its antigen is not known. Measured with immunoSEQ multiplex PCR; TCRdb has only the in-frame clones, and not every one. Among fewer than 150,000 clones listed, 93% were seen once. Germline CDR1 LNHDA, CDR2 SQIVND (reference sequence). There are 17 residues in the CDR3. V lost 3 bases and J lost 2; bases outside the gene matches: 9. This sample was included in a study of T cell responses to AZD1222 COVID-19 vaccine. Study-level information: Whether given at about 4 or about 12 weeks, second doses were pooled. General study results and limits: Donors in the cohort were predominantly white British and more often female, and clonal diversity was possibly underestimated. In the spike-specific TCR repertoire, nearly half reportedly target unmutated variant regions.

The chain joins TRBV19 to TRBJ1-4, with TRBD1 identical over 7 bases. The receptor was derived from an adult in good health. This sample comprised peripheral blood, obtained on day 0 of AZD1222 vaccination. The CDR3 sequence is CASSIFTGDWTNEKLFF. CDR3 coding DNA: TGTGCCAGTAGTATTTTTACAGGGGATTGGACTAATGAAAAACTGTTTTTT.